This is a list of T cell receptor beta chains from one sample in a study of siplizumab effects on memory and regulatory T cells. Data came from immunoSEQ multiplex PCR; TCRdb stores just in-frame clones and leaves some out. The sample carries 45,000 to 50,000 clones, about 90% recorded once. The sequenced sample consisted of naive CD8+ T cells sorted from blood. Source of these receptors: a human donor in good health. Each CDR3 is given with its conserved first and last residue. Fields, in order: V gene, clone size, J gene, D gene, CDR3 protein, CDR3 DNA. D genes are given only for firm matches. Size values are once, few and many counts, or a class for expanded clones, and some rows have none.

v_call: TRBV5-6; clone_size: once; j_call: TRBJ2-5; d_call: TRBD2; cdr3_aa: CASSLVVLAGDAWGETQYF; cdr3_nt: TGTGCCAGCAGCTTGGTGGTCCTAGCGGGCGACGCATGGGGGGAGACCCAGTACTTC
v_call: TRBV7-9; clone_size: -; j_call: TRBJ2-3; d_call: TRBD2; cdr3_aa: CASSPLAGGTDTQYF; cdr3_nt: TGTGCCAGCAGCCCTCTAGCGGGAGGTACAGATACGCAGTATTTT
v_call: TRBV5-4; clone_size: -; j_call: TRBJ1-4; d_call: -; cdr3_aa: CASSSPGGSNEKLFF; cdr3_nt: TGTGCCAGCAGCTCCCCCGGGGGGTCCAATGAAAAACTGTTTTTT
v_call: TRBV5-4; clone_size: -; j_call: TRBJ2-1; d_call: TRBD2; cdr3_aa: CASSPGLAPHEQFF; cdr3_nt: TGTGCCAGCAGCCCGGGACTAGCGCCCCATGAGCAGTTCTTC
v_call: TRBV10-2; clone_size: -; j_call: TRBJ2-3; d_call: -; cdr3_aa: CASSDGLAPDTQYF; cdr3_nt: TGCGCCAGCAGTGATGGTCTAGCGCCAGATACGCAGTATTTT
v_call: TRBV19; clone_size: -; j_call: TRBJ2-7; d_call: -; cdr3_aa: CASSTGRGAYEQYF; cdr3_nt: TGTGCCAGTAGTACAGGGAGAGGGGCCTACGAGCAGTACTTC
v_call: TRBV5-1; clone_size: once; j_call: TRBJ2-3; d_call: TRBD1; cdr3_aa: CASSLGQGVDTQYF; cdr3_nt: TGCGCCAGCAGCTTGGGGCAGGGGGTGGATACGCAGTATTTT
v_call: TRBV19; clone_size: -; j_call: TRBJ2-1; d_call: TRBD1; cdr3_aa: CASSIGTGLYEQFF; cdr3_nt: TGTGCCAGTAGTATAGGGACAGGTTTATATGAGCAGTTCTTC
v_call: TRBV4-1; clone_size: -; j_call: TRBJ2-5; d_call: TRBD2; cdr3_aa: CASGLTSRRAETQYF; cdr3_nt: TGCGCCAGCGGACTGACTAGCAGGAGAGCTGAGACCCAGTACTTC
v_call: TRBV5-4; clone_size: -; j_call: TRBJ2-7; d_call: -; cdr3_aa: CASSATGDEQYF; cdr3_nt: TGTGCCAGCAGCGCAACGGGAGACGAGCAGTACTTC
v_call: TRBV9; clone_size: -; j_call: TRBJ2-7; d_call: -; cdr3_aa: CASSSRQPPYEQYF; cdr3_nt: TGTGCCAGCAGCTCCCGACAGCCCCCCTACGAGCAGTACTTC
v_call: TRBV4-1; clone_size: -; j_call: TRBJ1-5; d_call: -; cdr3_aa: CASSQEGSNQPQHF; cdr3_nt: TGCGCCAGCAGCCAAGAAGGGAGCAATCAGCCCCAGCATTTT
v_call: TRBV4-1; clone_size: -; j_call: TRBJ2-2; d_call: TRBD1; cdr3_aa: CASSDGTGGTGELFF; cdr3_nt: TGCGCCAGCAGCGATGGGACAGGGGGAACCGGGGAGCTGTTTTTT
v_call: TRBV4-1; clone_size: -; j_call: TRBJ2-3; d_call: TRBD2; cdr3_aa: CASSLTPPSGVADTQYF; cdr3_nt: TGCGCCAGCAGCCTAACCCCGCCTAGCGGGGTGGCAGATACGCAGTATTTT
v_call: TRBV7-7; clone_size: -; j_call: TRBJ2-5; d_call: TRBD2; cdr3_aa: CASSKPGTSGFPETQYF; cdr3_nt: TGTGCCAGCAGCAAACCCGGGACTAGCGGGTTCCCCGAGACCCAGTACTTC
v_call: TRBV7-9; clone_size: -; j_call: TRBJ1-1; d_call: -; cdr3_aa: CASSATGDGYTEAFF; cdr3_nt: TGTGCCAGCAGTGCGACGGGGGATGGTTACACTGAAGCTTTCTTT